A single sample is the source of the 5 T cell receptor beta chains below, sequenced in a study of breast tumors, draining lymph nodes, adjacent tissues. The lymph nodes were axillary draining lymph nodes from breast cancer patients. TCRdb ran MiXCR on the multiplex PCR reads and lists one entry per CDR3 protein. Of 85,000 to 130,000 distinct CDR3 sequences listed, 21% are singletons. Sample: axillary lymph node tissue. The receptor source for this set is a female donor with breast cancer. Some clones in this sample may be carry-over from other donors' samples.

Ten or more counts support this clonotype. V is TRBV6-5 and J is TRBJ1-3; possibly TRBD1 for D (6 bases). V lost 5 bases to trimming and J lost 7 bases, with 12 bases between them. The germline CDR1 and CDR2 sequences are MNHEY and SVGAGI. CDR3 length equals 13 residues. CDR3 in amino acids: CASSTQGLNTIYF. Written as DNA, the CDR3 is TGTGCCAGCAGTACCCAGGGGCTGAACACCATATATTTT.

At least ten counts were recorded for this clonotype. The chain employs TRBV7-8 and TRBJ2-7; D call uncertain. The V and J ends lost 5 bases and 3 bases respectively, with 8 bases between them. This CDR3 spans 12 amino acids. Germline CDR1 SGHVS, CDR2 FQNEAQ. CDR3: CASSPAHYEQYF. The CDR3 DNA reads as TGTGCCAGCAGCCCGGCCCACTACGAGCAGTACTTC.

This clonotype was counted at least ten times. The genes are TRBV7-3 and TRBJ2-1; 7 bases agree with TRBD1. CDR1 is SGHTA, CDR2 FQGTGA, per germline. With 4 bases clipped from V and 2 bases from J, the junction kept 2 bases outside the gene matches. The length of the CDR3 is 14 residues. The CDR3 region is CASSYRGAYNEQFF. In nucleotides, the CDR3 is TGTGCCAGCAGCTACAGGGGAGCCTACAATGAGCAGTTCTTC.

Note on this clonotype: A single base separates this from a much larger clone, so it may be a read error. The chain has TRBV19 and TRBJ2-2; TRBD2 might be the D (6 bases). CDR1 and CDR2 from the germline V gene are LNHDA and SQIVND (reference sequence). The CDR3 length is 15 residues. CDR3 in amino acids: CASSIRVFAPGGLFF. CDR3 coding DNA: TGTGCCAGTAGTATAAGGGTGTTTGCCCCCGGGGGGCTGTTTTTT.

The CDR3 spells CASSLSTGSGGEQFF. The DNA for the CDR3 is TGTGCCAGCAGTTTATCTACTGGGTCTGGGGGAGAGCAGTTCTTC. The chain is built from TRBV27 and TRBJ2-1; D tentatively fits TRBD1 or TRBD2 (5 bases each). Per germline, CDR1 MNHEY and CDR2 SMNVEV (reference sequence). V shed 0 bases and J shed 10 bases, with 16 bases lying between them. The CDR3 has 15 residues.